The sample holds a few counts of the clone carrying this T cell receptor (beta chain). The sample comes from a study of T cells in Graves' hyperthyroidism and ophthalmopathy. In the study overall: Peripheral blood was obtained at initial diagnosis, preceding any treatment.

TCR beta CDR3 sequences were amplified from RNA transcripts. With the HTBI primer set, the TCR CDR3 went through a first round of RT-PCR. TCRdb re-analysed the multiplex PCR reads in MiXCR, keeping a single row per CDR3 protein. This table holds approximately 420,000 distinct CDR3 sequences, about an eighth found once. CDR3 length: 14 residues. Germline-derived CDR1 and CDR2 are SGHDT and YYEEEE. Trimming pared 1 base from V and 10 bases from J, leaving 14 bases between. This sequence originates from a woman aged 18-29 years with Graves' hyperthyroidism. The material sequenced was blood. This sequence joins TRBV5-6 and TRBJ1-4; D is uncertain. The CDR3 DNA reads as TGTGCCAGCAGCTTGCTTGGTTCAGATGGAAAACTGTTTTTT. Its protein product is CASSLLGSDGKLFF.